This T cell receptor (beta chain) came from a study of T cells in Graves' hyperthyroidism and ophthalmopathy. Amplified regions were TCR beta CDR3 sequences from RNA transcripts. Initially, a first-round RT-PCR of the TCR CDR3 employed the HTBI primer set. TCRdb fed the multiplex PCR reads into MiXCR, producing one record per CDR3 protein. This sample has approximately 700,000 distinct CDR3 sequences, with just under 45% found just once. This clonotype showed up many times. For the diagnoses, clinical symptoms, serum thyroxine and TRAb, thyroid ultrasound and orbital computed tomography were used. V was pared by 4 bases and J by 8 bases, with 6 bases of the junction left unmatched. The CDR3 is 13 residues long. In germline, CDR1 is KGHDR, CDR2 SFDVKD.

The source is an adult man with Graves' disease, either hyperthyroidism or ophthalmopathy (not recorded which). The sample was peripheral blood or thyroid tissue (not recorded which). The V gene is TRBV24-1, the J gene TRBJ1-2, with TRBD1 matching over 7 bases. The CDR3 loop is CATSDLQGSGYTF. The CDR3 nucleotides read TGTGCCACCAGTGACTTACAGGGGAGCGGCTACACCTTC.